The text below deals with one T cell receptor (beta chain). Its antigen target is currently unknown. Qualities for individual bases were not recorded, and no much larger clone is one base off. The data originate from a study of T cell repertoires in cytomegalovirus infection (dated by TCRdb to between 2017 and 2020). A note on the overall study: The peptide stimulations were aimed at well-studied HLA-B-restricted epitopes as well as recently identified HLA-C-restricted CMV epitopes, whose presentation resists viral immunomodulation. Donor HLA type was relevant to the analysis, as public TCR beta signatures indicated carriage of CMV infection together with the matching HLA type.

Sample treatment or condition, as interpreted from the label and publication: in vitro stimulation with specific CMV peptide epitopes to enrich CMV-specific T cells. The investigation overall reported the following: Carriers of CMV infection plus the relevant HLA type were discriminated by the cumulative frequency of public TCR beta family members in the study cohort and in an independent roughly 370-donor cohort. The ex vivo response was dominated by HLA-C-restricted CMV-specific TCR beta clonotypes, which also provided the single most frequent clonotype in two of eight donors.

V is cut back by 3 bases and J by 6 bases, with 5 bases in the junction unmatched. Per the germline V gene, MDHEN is the CDR1 and SYDVKM is the CDR2. The CDR3 starts with the cysteine, ends with the phenylalanine, and has 14 residues. Only the CDR3 region is kept as DNA, spanning 42 bases read in frame from base 1. Reads for this sample came from an Illumina HiSeq 1500. TCRdb reworked the public reads: Q25 trimming with fastp, MiXCR clone assembly, productive beta chains retained. CDR3 protein sequences are deduplicated, and each keeps its most common genes and DNA. This sample gives about 770,000 distinct CDR3 sequences in total; about 29% of them show up just once. Approximately 14% of the sample is taken by the ten largest.

The source material was cultured CD8+ T cells from PBMCs, sampled from culture after CMV antigen stimulation. This TCR derives from a human donor in good health (CMV status not recorded). Some clones in this sample may be carry-over from other donors' samples. The rearrangement joined TRBV28 to TRBJ1-5, with 7 middle bases fitting TRBD1. The CDR3 here reads CASSFNRGSQPQHF. The bases read TGTGCCAGCAGTTTTAACAGGGGAAGTCAGCCCCAGCATTTT.